This T cell receptor (beta chain) was identified during a study of cytomegalovirus exposure and HLA in healthy donors. Findings and caveats of the study: Among immune exposure information, only CMV serostatus was available. Most likely, a cluster of highly shared sequence variants arose as a sequencing artifact.

On this clone itself: What it binds is unknown.

The CDR3 runs 15 residues. The germline gives CDR1 SGHTA, CDR2 FQGNSA. With V trimmed by 1 base and J by 6 bases, 6 bases remained unmatched. PCR used 60 Vbeta primers and 13 Jbeta primers. Sequencing used immunoSEQ multiplex PCR; TCRdb keeps in-frame clones, though not all of them. The data contain fewer than 200,000 clones, about 86% of them singletons. The source is a young woman in good health and CMV-seronegative. The sample was PBMCs. V gene TRBV7-2 combines with J gene TRBJ1-5; 7 positions agree with TRBD1. CDR3 in amino acids: CASSLVVSGGQPQHF. CDR3 bases: TGTGCCAGCAGCTTAGTTGTGTCAGGGGGTCAGCCCCAGCATTTT.